The entry below describes one T cell receptor beta chain. The protocol was immunoSEQ multiplex PCR, while the TCRdb copy is restricted to in-frame clones and leaves out a portion. The data contain 470,000 or so clones, approximately 85% of them singletons. This entry belongs to a study of blood T cell repertoires in COVID-19. CDR3 length equals 16 residues. Germline V gene sequence: CDR1 SNHLY, CDR2 FYNNEI. The V end lost 6 bases, the J end lost 4 bases, and 19 bases lay between the germline ends. This sequence originates from a human donor in a cohort sampled during active COVID-19. The sequenced sample consisted of peripheral blood. The rearrangement joins TRBV2 to TRBJ2-1, with a possible D match to TRBD2 (6 bases). CDR3 in DNA: TGTGCCAGCAGGGGACCTACGGGGGTGCTTTACAATGAGCAGTTCTTC. Protein sequence: CASRGPTGVLYNEQFF.